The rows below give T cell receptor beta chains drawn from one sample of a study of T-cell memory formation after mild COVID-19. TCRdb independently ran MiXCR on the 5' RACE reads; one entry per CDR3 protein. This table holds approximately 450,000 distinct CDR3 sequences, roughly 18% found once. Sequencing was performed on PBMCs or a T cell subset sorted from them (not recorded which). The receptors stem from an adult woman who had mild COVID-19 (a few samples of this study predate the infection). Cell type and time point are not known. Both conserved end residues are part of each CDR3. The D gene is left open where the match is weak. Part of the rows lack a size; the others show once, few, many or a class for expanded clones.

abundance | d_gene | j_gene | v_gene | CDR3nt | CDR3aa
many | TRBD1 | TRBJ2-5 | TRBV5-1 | TGCGCCAGCAGTAAGGGACAGGGATTTCAAGAGACCCAGTACTTC | CASSKGQGFQETQYF
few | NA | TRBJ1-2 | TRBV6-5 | TGTGCCAGCAGCCCCCAGAGGGTTCGATATGGCTACACCTTC | CASSPQRVRYGYTF
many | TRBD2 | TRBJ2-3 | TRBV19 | TGTGCCAGTAGTATCCAGCGGGGACTCACAGATACGCAGTATTTT | CASSIQRGLTDTQYF
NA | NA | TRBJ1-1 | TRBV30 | TGTGCCTGGAAACAGCCGAACACTGAAGCTTTCTTT | CAWKQPNTEAFF
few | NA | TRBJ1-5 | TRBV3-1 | TGTGCCAGCAGCCAAGGAAAAAGTAGCAATCAGCCCCAGCATTTT | CASSQGKSSNQPQHF
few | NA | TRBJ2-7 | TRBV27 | TGTGCCAGCAGAAGTTTTGGCCGGACTACTCGATACCACTCCAGCTCCTACGAGCAGTACTTC | CASRSFGRTTRYHSSSYEQYF
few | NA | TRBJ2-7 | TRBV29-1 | TGCAGCGTCATACCGCGTCGAGGGGTGGGCGAGCAGTACTTC | CSVIPRRGVGEQYF
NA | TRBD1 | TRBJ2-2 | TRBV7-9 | TGTGCCAGCAGCCCAAAATGGGGGACAGCGAACACCGGGGAGCTGTTTTTT | CASSPKWGTANTGELFF
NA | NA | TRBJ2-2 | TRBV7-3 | TGCGAAAACAGGGTCGGCACCGGGGAGCTGTTTTTT | CENRVGTGELFF
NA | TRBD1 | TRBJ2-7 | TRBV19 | TGTGCCAGTAGCCCGCCCGGGACAGGGAAGGGCGAGCAGTACTTC | CASSPPGTGKGEQYF
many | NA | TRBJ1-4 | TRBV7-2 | TGTGCCAGCAGCTTAGTCGGAACTAATGAAAAACTGTTTTTT | CASSLVGTNEKLFF
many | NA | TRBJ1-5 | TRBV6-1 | TGTGCCAGCAGTGAATTAGATAGCAATCAGCCCCAGCATTTT | CASSELDSNQPQHF
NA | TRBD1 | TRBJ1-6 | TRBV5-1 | TGCGCCAGCAGCTTGGGGGACAGGGGTGATTCACCCCTCCACTTT | CASSLGDRGDSPLHF
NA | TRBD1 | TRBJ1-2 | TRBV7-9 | TGTGCCAGCAGCTTAAGTGGGGACAGGGAACTTAGGGATGGCTACACCTTC | CASSLSGDRELRDGYTF
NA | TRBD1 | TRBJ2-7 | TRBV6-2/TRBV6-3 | TGTGCCAGCAGTAACAGGACAGGAGTCTACGAGCAGTACTTC | CASSNRTGVYEQYF
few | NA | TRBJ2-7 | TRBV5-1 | TGCGCCAGCAGCTTGGAGGTCGGCGGGCTTGCCTACGAGCAGTACTTC | CASSLEVGGLAYEQYF
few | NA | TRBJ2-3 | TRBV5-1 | TGCGCCAGCAGCTTGGACGGCTCTCACACAGATACGCAGTATTTT | CASSLDGSHTDTQYF
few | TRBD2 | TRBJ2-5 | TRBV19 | TGTGCCAGTAGTAACTATCTAGCGGGAGAAGAGACCCAGTACTTC | CASSNYLAGEETQYF
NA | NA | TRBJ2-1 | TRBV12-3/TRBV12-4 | TGTGCCAGCAGTTTAATCTCAGCCCTCTACAATGAGCAGTTCTTC | CASSLISALYNEQFF
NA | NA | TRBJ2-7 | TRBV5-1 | TGCGCCAGCAGCTTGGAGGGTCCACTTCGCGAGCAGTACTTC | CASSLEGPLREQYF
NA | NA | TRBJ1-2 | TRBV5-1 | TGCGCCAGCAGCCTCCTCCAGGGGTATGGAGGCTACACCTTC | CASSLLQGYGGYTF
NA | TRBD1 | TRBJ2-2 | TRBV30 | TGTGCCTGGGACCGGGACAGGGCCATCGGGGAGCTGTTTTTT | CAWDRDRAIGELFF
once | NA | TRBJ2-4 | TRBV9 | TGTGCCAGCAGCCCTGGCGAGGGCATTCAGTACTTC | CASSPGEGIQYF
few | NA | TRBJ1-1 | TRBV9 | TGTGCCAGCAGCGCAGATGGGATTGGGCAGAAAAAACAGATGAACACTGAAGCTTTCTTT | CASSADGIGQKKQMNTEAFF
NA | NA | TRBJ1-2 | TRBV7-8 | TGTGCCAGCAGCCGGACCGGGACATTCTATGGCTACACCTTC | CASSRTGTFYGYTF
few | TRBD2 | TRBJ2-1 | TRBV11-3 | TGTGCCAGCAGCCCAACCCTCGGAGCGGGGGACAATGAGCAGTTCTTC | CASSPTLGAGDNEQFF
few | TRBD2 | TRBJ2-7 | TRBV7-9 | TGTGCCAGCAGCGTAATCCCGGGAGGAATCTCCTACGAGCAGTACTTC | CASSVIPGGISYEQYF
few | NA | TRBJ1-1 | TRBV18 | TGTGCCAGCCGAGAAAATTGGGGACGCGCTGAAGCTTTCTTT | CASRENWGRAEAFF
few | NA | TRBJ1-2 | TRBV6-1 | TGTGCCAGCACCAAATCCGGATCTCTGGACGGCTACACCTTC | CASTKSGSLDGYTF
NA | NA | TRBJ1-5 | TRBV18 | TGTGCCAGCTCCCCTTCTTCCGGGACATGGCGCAATCAGCCCCAGCATTTT | CASSPSSGTWRNQPQHF
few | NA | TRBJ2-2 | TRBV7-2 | TGTGCCAGCAGCGATTACAGTCGGGTCAGGGAGCTGTTTTTT | CASSDYSRVRELFF
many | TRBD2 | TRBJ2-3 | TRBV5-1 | TGCGCCAGCAGCTCCGGACTAGCGGGCGCAGATACGCAGTATTTT | CASSSGLAGADTQYF